These T cell receptor beta chains were read from a single sample in a study of CD8 T cells in Susac syndrome. TCRdb fed the immunoSEQ multiplex PCR reads into MiXCR, producing one record per CDR3 protein. This table has about 210,000 distinct CDR3 sequences, 85% to 95% appearing once. Sample: CD4+ T cells from PBMCs. The origin of the receptors is a human donor in good health. Both conserved end residues are part of each CDR3. The order of the fields is clone size, J gene, CDR3 length, D gene, V gene, CDR3 protein, CDR3 DNA. A D gene is named only where the DNA matches it firmly. Clone size appears in some rows only: once, few, many, or a class for an expanded clone.

>.|TRBJ2-7|15|.|TRBV27
CASSLRTQIGHEQYF
TGTGCCAGCAGTTTACGCACTCAGATCGGTCACGAGCAGTACTTC
>.|TRBJ2-5|16|TRBD1|TRBV19
CASSTRDRGLKETQYF
TGTGCCAGTAGTACCAGGGACAGGGGGTTGAAAGAGACCCAGTACTTC
>.|TRBJ1-1|16|TRBD1|TRBV14
CASSQRRTGMGREAFF
TGTGCCAGCAGCCAGAGGAGGACAGGGATGGGACGTGAAGCTTTCTTT
>.|TRBJ2-1|16|TRBD2|TRBV7-9
CASRPGLAGPLGEQFF
TGTGCCAGCAGACCCGGACTAGCGGGGCCGCTTGGGGAGCAGTTCTTC
>.|TRBJ1-2|15|TRBD1|TRBV5-1
CASSLGTQGSNGYTF
TGCGCCAGCAGCTTGGGGACACAGGGGAGTAATGGCTACACCTTC
>.|TRBJ1-1|15|TRBD1|TRBV7-3
CASRPTGVANTEAFF
TGTGCCAGCAGACCAACAGGGGTCGCGAACACTGAAGCTTTCTTT
>few|TRBJ1-6|15|.|TRBV3-1
CASSPPGGYNSPLHF
TGTGCCAGCAGCCCTCCCGGGGGGTATAATTCCCCCCTCCACTTT
>once|TRBJ2-5|14|.|TRBV2
CASSEEFGEETQYF
TGTGCCAGCAGTGAAGAATTTGGGGAAGAGACCCAGTACTTC
>.|TRBJ2-5|13|TRBD1|TRBV6-5
CATTGGVEETQYF
TGTGCCACTACAGGGGGCGTTGAAGAGACCCAGTACTTC
>.|TRBJ1-6|14|.|TRBV3-1
CASSQKTGSSPLHF
TGTGCCAGCAGCCAAAAAACAGGGTCTTCACCCCTCCACTTT
>few|TRBJ1-6|13|.|TRBV7-8
CASSLVSDSPLHF
TGTGCCAGCAGTCTGGTGTCGGATTCACCCCTCCACTTT
>.|TRBJ2-5|16|.|TRBV19
CASSMLGNPRRETQYF
TGTGCCAGTAGTATGTTGGGTAACCCAAGAAGGGAGACCCAGTACTTC
>.|TRBJ2-6|13|.|TRBV10-3
CAIWSSGANVLTF
TGTGCCATCTGGAGCTCTGGGGCCAACGTCCTGACTTTC
>once|TRBJ1-6|13|.|TRBV6-1
CASSDEGDSPLHF
TGTGCCAGCAGTGATGAGGGAGATTCACCCCTCCACTTT
>.|TRBJ1-2|13|.|TRBV6-5
CASSRGGNYGYTF
TGTGCCAGCAGCCGGGGGGGTAACTATGGCTACACCTTC
>.|TRBJ2-6|17|.|TRBV5-1
CASSLHSANSGANVLTF
TGCGCCAGCAGCCTCCACAGCGCCAACTCTGGGGCCAACGTCCTGACTTTC
>.|TRBJ1-1|13|.|TRBV7-2
CASSLGARPEAFF
TGTGCCAGCAGCTTAGGGGCCCGTCCTGAAGCTTTCTTT
>few|TRBJ1-6|14|.|TRBV9
CASSVGTPNSPLHF
TGTGCCAGCAGCGTGGGCACACCGAATTCACCCCTCCACTTT
>.|TRBJ2-2|17|TRBD2|TRBV30
CAWSIGGGAAGTGELFF
TGTGCCTGGAGTATCGGCGGGGGGGCGGCGGGCACCGGGGAGCTGTTTTTT